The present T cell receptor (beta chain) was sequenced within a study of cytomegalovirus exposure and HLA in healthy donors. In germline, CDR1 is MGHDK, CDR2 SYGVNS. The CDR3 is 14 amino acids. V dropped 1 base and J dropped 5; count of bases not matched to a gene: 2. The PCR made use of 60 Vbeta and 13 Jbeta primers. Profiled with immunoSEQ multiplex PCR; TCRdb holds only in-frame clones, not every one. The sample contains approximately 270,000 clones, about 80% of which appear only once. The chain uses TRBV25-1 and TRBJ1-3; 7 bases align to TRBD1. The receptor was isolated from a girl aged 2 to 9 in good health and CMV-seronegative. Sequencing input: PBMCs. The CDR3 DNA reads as TGTGCCAGCAGTGAATGGACAGGACGAAACACCATATATTTT. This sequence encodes CASSEWTGRNTIYF.